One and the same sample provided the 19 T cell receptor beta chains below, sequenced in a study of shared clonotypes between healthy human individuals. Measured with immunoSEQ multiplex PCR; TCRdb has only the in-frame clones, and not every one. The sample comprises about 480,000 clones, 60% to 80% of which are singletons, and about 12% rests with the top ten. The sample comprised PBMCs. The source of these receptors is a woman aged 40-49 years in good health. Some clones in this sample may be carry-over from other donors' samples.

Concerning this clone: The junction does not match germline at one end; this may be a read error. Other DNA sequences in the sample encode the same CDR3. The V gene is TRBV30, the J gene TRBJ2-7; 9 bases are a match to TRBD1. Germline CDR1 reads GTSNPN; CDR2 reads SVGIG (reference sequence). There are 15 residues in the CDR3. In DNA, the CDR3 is TGTGCATGGAGGGGGGGACAGGGATTAAGGTACGAGCAGTACTTC. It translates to CAWRGGQGLRYEQYF.

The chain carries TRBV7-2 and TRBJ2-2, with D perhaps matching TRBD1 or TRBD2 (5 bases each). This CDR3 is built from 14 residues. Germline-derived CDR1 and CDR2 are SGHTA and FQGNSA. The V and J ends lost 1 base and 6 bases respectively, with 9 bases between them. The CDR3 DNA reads TGTGCCAGCAGCTTAGTGGGGGAAGCCGGGGAGCTGTTTTTT. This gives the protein CASSLVGEAGELFF.

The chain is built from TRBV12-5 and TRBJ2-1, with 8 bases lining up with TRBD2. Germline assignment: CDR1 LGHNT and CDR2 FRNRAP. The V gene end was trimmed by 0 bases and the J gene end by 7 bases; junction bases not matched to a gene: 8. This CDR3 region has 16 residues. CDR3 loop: CASGLVVSGGPNEQFF. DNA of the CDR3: TGTGCTAGTGGTTTGGTAGTGTCGGGAGGGCCTAATGAGCAGTTCTTC.

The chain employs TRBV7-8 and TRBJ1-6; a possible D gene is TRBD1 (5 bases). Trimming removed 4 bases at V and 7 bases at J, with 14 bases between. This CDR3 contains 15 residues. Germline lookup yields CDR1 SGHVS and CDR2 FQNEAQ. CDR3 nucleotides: TGTGCCAGCAGCTCCTCCACAGGAGACAATTCACCCCTCCACTTT. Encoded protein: CASSSSTGDNSPLHF.

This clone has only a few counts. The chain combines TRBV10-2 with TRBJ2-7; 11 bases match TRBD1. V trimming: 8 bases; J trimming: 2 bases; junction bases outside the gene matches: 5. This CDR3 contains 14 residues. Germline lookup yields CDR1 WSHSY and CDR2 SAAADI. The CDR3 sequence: CASRRGQGAYEQYF. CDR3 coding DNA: TGCGCCAGCCGACGGGGACAGGGGGCCTACGAGCAGTACTTC.

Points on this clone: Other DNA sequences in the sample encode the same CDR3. CDR3 amino acids: CASSVGLAAYNEQFF. The CDR3 DNA follows: TGTGCCAGCAGCGTGGGGCTAGCGGCTTACAATGAGCAGTTCTTC. The genes are TRBV9 and TRBJ2-1; 7 bases are shared with TRBD2. The length of the CDR3 is 15 residues. Trimming at V came to 2 bases and at J to 4 bases, leaving 6 bases not matched to a gene. The germline V gene encodes CDR1 SGDLS and CDR2 YYNGEE.

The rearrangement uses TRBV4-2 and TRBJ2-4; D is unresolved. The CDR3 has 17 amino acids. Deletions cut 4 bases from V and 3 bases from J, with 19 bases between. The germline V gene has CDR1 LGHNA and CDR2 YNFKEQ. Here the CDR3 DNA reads TGTGCCAGCAGCCGTCCATCCGCCCAGGTGGACAAAAACATTCAGTACTTC. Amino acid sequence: CASSRPSAQVDKNIQYF.

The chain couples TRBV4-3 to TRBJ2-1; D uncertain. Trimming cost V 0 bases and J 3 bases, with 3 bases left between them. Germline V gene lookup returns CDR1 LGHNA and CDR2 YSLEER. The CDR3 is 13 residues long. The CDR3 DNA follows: TGCGCCAGCAGCCAAGATATCTACAATGAGCAGTTCTTC. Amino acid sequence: CASSQDIYNEQFF.

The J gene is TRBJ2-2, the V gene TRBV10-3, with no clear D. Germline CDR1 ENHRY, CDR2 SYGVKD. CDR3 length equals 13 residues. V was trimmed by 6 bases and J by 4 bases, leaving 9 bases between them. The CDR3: CAISLLITGELFF. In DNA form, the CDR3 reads TGTGCCATCAGCTTACTGATCACCGGGGAGCTGTTTTTT.

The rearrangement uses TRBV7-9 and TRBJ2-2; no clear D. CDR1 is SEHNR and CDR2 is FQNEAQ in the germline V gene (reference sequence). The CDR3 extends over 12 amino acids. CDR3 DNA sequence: TGTGGGGGAAGGGATGACACCGGGGAGCTGTTTTTT. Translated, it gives CGGRDDTGELFF.

The CDR3 region is CASSLRTRGGNTGELFF. The CDR3 coding sequence is TGTGCCAGCAGTCTTCGGACTAGAGGAGGGAACACCGGGGAGCTGTTTTTT. This sequence joins TRBV27 and TRBJ2-2; 7 positions agree with TRBD2. The germline gives CDR1 MNHEY, CDR2 SMNVEV (reference sequence). V shed 5 bases, J shed 1 base, and the junction held 10 bases outside the gene matches. This CDR3 contains 17 residues.

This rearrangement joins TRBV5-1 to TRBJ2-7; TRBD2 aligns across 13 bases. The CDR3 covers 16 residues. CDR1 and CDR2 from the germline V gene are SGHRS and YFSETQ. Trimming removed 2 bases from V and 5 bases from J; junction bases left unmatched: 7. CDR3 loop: CASSFGTSGMGNEQYF. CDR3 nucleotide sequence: TGCGCCAGCAGCTTCGGGACTAGCGGGATGGGGAACGAGCAGTACTTC. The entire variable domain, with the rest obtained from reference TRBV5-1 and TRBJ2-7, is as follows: KAGVTQTPRYLIKTRGQQVTLSCSPISGHRSVSWYQQTPGQGLQFLFEYFSETQRNKGNFPGRFSGRQFSNSRSEMNVSTLELGDSALYLCASSFGTSGMGNEQYFGPGTRLTVT.

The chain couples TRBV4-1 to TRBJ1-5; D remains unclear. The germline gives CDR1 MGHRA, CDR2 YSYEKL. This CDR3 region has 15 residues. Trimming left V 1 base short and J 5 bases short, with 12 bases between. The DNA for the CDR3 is TGCGCCAGCAGCCAAGGGTCAGTTGGTGATCAGCCCCAGCATTTT. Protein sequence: CASSQGSVGDQPQHF.

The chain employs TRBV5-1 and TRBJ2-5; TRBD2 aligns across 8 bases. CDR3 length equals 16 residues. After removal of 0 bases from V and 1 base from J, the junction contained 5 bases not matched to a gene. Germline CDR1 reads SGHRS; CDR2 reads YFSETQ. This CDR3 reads CASSLGLAGAQETQYF. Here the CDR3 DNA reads TGCGCCAGCAGCTTGGGTCTAGCGGGCGCCCAAGAGACCCAGTACTTC.

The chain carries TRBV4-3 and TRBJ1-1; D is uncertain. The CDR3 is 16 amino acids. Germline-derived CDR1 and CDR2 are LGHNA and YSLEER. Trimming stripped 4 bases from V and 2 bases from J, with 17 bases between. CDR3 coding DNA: TGCGCCAGCAGCCCCAGCTGGAGGGCAGGAAACACTGAAGCTTTCTTT. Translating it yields CASSPSWRAGNTEAFF.

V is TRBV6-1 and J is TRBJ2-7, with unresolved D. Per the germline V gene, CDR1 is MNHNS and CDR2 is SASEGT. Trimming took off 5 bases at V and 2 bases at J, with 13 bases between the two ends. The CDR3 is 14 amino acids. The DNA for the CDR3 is TGTGCCAGCAGTCCAAACGATCAAGCCTACGAGCAGTACTTC. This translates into CASSPNDQAYEQYF.

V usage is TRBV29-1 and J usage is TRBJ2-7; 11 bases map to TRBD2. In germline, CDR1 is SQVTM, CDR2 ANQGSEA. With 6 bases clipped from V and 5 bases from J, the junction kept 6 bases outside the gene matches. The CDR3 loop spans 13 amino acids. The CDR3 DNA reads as TGCAGCGTCGCACTAGCGGGAGCTAACGAGCAGTACTTC. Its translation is CSVALAGANEQYF.

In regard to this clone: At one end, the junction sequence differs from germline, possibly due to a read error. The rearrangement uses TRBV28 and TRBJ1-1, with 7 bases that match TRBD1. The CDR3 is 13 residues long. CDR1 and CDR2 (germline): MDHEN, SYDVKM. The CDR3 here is CASNLQGITEAFF. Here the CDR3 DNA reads TGTGCCAGCAATTTACAGGGGATCACTGAAGCTTTCTTT. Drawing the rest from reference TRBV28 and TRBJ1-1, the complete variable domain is DVKVTQSSRYLVKRTGEKVFLECVQDMDHENMFWYRQDPGLGLRLIYFSYDVKMKEKGDIPEGYSVSREKKERFSLILESASTNQTSMYLCASNLQGITEAFFGQGTRLTVV.

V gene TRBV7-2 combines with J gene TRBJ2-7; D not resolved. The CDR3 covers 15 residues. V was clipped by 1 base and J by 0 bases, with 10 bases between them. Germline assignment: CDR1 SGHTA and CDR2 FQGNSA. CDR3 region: CASSLDRQPSYEQYF. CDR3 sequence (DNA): TGTGCCAGCAGCTTAGATCGGCAGCCCTCCTACGAGCAGTACTTC.